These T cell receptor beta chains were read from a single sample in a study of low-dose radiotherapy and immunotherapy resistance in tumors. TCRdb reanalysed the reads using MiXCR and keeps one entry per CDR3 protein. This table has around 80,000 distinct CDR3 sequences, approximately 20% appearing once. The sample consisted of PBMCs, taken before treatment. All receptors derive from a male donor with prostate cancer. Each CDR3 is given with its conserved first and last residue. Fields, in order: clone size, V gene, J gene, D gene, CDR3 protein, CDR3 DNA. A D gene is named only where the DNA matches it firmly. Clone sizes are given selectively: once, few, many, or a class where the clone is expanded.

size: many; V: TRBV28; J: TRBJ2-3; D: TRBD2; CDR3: CASSSGGLAGGPRADTQYF; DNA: TGTGCCAGCAGTTCTGGGGGACTAGCGGGAGGGCCGAGGGCAGATACGCAGTATTTT
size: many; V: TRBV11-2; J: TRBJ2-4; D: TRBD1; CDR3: CASSFPPVVGQGGNIQYF; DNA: TGTGCCAGCAGCTTCCCCCCCGTTGTCGGACAGGGGGGAAACATTCAGTACTTC
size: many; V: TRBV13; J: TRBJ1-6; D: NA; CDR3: CASSLYRDTNSPLHF; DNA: TGTGCCAGCAGCCTCTACCGGGACACCAATTCACCCCTCCACTTT
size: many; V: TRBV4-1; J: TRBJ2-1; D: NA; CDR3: CASSITQGNEQFF; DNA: TGCGCCAGCAGCATAACACAGGGAAATGAGCAGTTCTTC
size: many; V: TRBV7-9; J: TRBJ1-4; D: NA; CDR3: CASSIVPGFQLATNEKLFF; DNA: TGTGCCAGCAGCATAGTCCCGGGGTTTCAGCTTGCAACTAATGAAAAACTGTTTTTT
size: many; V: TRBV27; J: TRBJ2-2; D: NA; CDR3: CASSLIRQGGTGELFF; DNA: TGTGCCAGCAGTTTAATTCGACAGGGAGGTACCGGGGAGCTGTTTTTT
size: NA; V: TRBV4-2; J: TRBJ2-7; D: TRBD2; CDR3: CASSQETSGSSYEQYF; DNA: TGTGCCAGCAGCCAAGAGACTAGCGGGTCTTCCTACGAGCAGTACTTC
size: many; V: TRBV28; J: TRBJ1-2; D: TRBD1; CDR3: CASSSSGGSNGYTF; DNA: TGTGCCAGCAGTTCATCAGGGGGCAGTAATGGCTACACCTTC
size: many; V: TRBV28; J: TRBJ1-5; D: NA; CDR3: CASSLAGAGNQPQHF; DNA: TGTGCCAGCAGTTTGGCGGGGGCCGGGAATCAGCCCCAGCATTTT
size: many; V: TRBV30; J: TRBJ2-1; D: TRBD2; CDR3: CAWSVRGGAPYNEQFF; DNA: TGTGCCTGGAGTGTACGGGGGGGGGCCCCCTACAATGAGCAGTTCTTC
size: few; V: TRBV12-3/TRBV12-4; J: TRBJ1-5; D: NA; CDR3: CASSDRSGNQPQHF; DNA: TGTGCCAGCAGTGACAGGTCAGGCAATCAGCCCCAGCATTTT
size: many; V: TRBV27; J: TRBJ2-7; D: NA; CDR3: CASSLSNTAVLAGGEQYF; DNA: TGTGCCAGCAGTTTATCGAACACCGCAGTACTAGCCGGGGGCGAGCAGTACTTC
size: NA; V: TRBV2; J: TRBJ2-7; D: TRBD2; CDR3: CASSGTSGRGGRDEQYF; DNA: TGTGCCAGCAGTGGGACTAGCGGGAGGGGAGGTCGTGACGAGCAGTACTTC
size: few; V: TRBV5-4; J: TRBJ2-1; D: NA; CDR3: CASSLFVRRDGHNEQFF; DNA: TGTGCCAGCAGCCTCTTCGTTCGGCGGGATGGGCACAATGAGCAGTTCTTC
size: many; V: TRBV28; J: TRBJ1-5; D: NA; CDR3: CASAGSGNQPQHF; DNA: TGTGCCAGTGCAGGGTCGGGCAATCAGCCCCAGCATTTT
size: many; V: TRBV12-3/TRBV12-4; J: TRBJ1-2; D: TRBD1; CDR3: CASRPSGGFYGYTF; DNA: TGTGCCAGCAGACCCTCAGGGGGTTTCTATGGCTACACCTTC
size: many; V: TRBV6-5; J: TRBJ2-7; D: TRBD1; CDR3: CASSRTGAYEQYF; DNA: TGTGCCAGCAGTCGGACAGGGGCCTACGAGCAGTACTTC
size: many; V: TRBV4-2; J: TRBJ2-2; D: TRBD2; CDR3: CASSQDWGGTNTGELFF; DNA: TGTGCCAGCAGCCAAGATTGGGGGGGGACGAACACCGGGGAGCTGTTTTTT
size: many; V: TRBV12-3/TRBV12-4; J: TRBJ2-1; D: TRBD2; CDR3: CASIVTSGYNEQFF; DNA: TGTGCCAGCATCGTGACTAGCGGATACAATGAGCAGTTCTTC
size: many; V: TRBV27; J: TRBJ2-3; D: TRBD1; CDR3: CASSFSSYGTASTDTQYF; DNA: TGTGCCAGCAGTTTCTCATCCTACGGGACAGCTAGCACAGATACGCAGTATTTT
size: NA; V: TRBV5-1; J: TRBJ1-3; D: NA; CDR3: CASSSRPGNTIYF; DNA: TGCGCCAGCAGCTCCCGGCCTGGAAACACCATATATTTT
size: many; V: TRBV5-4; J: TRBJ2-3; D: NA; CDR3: CASSTGTLGTQYF; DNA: TGTGCCAGCAGCACCGGGACTCTTGGTACGCAGTATTTT
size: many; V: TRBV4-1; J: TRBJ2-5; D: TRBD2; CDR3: CASSQVAGGLASGRGETQYF; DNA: TGCGCCAGCAGCCAAGTAGCGGGCGGTCTTGCCAGCGGGAGAGGAGAGACCCAGTACTTC
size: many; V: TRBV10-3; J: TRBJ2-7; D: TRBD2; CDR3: CAIGGGRQRGGGYEQYF; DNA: TGTGCCATCGGTGGGGGACGTCAGCGGGGGGGCGGTTACGAGCAGTACTTC
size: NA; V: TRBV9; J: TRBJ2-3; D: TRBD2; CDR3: CASSAALAGGQGDTQYF; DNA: TGTGCCAGCAGCGCTGCCCTCGCGGGGGGACAAGGAGATACGCAGTATTTT
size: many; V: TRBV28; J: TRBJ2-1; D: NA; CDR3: CASSLRVVRPAHEQFF; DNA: TGTGCCAGCAGTTTACGTGTAGTCAGGCCTGCCCATGAGCAGTTCTTC
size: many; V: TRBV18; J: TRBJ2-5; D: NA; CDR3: CASSPPMEQRETQYF; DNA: TGTGCCAGCTCACCACCGATGGAGCAAAGGGAGACCCAGTACTTC
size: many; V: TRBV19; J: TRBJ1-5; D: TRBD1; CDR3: CASRKQGAVLFDQPQHF; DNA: TGTGCCAGTAGAAAACAGGGGGCAGTTTTGTTCGATCAGCCCCAGCATTTT
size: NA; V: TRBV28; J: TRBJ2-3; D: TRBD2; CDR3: CASSQAGGPPDTQYF; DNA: TGTGCCAGCAGTCAAGCGGGGGGGCCACCAGATACGCAGTATTTT
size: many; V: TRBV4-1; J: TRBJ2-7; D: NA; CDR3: CASSPFGGLRYGRYF; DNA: TGCGCCAGCAGCCCATTCGGTGGGTTGAGATACGGCCGGTACTTC
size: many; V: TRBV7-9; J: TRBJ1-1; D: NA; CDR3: CASSPKTGQTEAFF; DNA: TGTGCCAGCAGCCCGAAGACAGGACAAACTGAAGCTTTCTTT
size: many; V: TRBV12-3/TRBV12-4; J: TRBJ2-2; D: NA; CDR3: CASSSQWAGTDGELFF; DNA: TGTGCCAGCAGTTCTCAGTGGGCCGGGACGGACGGGGAGCTGTTTTTT
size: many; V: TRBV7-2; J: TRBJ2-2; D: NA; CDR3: CASSLEVGELFF; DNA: TGTGCCAGCAGCTTAGAAGTTGGGGAGCTGTTTTTT
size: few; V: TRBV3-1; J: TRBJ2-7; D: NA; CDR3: CASSQDPGGGTMGSYEQYF; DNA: TGTGCCAGCAGCCAAGACCCAGGGGGGGGGACAATGGGGTCCTACGAGCAGTACTTC
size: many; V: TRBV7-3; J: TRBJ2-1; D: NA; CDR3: CASSFGAAGEQFF; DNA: TGTGCCAGCAGCTTCGGGGCAGCGGGTGAGCAGTTCTTC
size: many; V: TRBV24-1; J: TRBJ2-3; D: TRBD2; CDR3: CATSGSGRSPHTDTQYF; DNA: TGTGCCACCTCGGGGAGCGGGAGAAGTCCCCACACAGATACGCAGTATTTT
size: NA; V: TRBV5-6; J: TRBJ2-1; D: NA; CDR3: CASSLDGGEVYNEQFF; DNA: TGTGCCAGCAGCTTGGATGGGGGAGAGGTGTACAATGAGCAGTTCTTC
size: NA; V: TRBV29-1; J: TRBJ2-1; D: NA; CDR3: CSVLQGFNEQFF; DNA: TGCAGCGTCCTGCAGGGGTTTAATGAGCAGTTCTTC
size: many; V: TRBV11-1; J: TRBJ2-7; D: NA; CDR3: CASSWGKGGAYEQYF; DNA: TGTGCCAGCAGCTGGGGAAAGGGGGGAGCGTACGAGCAGTACTTC